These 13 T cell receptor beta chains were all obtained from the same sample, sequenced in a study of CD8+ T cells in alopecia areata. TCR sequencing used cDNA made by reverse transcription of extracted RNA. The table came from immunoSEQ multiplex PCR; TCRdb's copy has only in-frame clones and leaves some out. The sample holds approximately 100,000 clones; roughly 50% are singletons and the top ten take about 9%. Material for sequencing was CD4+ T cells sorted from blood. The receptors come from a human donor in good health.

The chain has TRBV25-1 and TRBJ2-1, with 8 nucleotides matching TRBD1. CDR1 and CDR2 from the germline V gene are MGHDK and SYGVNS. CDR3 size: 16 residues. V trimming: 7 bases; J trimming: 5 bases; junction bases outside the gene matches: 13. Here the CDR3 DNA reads TGTGCCAGCATTGGGCCAGGGGGCGAAAGTAACAATGAGCAGTTCTTC. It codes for CASIGPGGESNNEQFF.

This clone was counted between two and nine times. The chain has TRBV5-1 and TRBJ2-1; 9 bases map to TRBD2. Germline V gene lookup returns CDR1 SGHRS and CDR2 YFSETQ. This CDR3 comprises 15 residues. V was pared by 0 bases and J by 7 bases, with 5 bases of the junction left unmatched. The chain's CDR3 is CASSLGPGLANEQFF. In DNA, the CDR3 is TGCGCCAGCAGCTTGGGACCGGGACTAGCAAATGAGCAGTTCTTC.

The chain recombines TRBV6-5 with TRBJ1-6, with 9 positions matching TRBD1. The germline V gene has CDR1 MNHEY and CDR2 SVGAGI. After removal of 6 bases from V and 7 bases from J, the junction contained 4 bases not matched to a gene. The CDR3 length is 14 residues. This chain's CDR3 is CASSLGTGNSPLHF. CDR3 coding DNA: TGTGCCAGCAGCCTCGGGACAGGGAATTCACCCCTCCACTTT.

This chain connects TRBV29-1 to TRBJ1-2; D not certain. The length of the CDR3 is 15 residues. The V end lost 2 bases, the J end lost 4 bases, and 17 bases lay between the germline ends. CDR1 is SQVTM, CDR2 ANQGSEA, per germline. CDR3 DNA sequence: TGCAGCGTTGAAACAGCCAGTATCTTTAGCTATGGCTACACCTTC. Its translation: CSVETASIFSYGYTF.

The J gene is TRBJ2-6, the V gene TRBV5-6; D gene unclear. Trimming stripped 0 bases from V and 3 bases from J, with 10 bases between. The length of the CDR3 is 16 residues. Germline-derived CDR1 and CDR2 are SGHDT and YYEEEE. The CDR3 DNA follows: TGTGCCAGCAGCTTGGGTTTCCCGGGTGGGGCCAACGTCCTGACTTTC. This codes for CASSLGFPGGANVLTF.

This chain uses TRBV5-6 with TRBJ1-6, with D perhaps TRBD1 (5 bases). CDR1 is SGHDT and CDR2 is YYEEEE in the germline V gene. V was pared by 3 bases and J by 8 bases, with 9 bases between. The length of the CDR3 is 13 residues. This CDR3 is CASSWARDSPLHF. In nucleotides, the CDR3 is TGTGCCAGCAGCTGGGCCAGGGATTCACCCCTCCACTTT.

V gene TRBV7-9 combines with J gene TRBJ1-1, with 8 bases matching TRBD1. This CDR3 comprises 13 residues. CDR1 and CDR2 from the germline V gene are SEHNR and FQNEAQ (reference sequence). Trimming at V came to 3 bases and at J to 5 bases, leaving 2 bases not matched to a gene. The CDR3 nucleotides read TGTGCCAGCAGCTTGGACAGGGCGACTGAAGCTTTCTTT. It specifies CASSLDRATEAFF.

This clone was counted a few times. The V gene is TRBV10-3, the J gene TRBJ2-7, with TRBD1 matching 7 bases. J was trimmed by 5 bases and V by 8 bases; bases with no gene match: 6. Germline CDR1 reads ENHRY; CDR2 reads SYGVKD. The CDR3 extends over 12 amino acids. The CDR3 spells CAIRATGDEQYF. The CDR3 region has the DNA TGTGCCATCCGTGCCACAGGGGACGAGCAGTACTTC.

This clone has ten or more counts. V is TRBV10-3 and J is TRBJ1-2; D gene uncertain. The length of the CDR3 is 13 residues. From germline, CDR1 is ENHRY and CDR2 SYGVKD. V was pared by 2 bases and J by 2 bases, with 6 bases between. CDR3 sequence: CAISEGQNYGYTF. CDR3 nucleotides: TGTGCCATCAGTGAGGGTCAGAACTATGGCTACACCTTC.

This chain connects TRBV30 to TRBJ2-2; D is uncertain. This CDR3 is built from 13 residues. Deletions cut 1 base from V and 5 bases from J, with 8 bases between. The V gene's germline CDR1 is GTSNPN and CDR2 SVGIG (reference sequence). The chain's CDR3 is CAWSDLGTGELFF. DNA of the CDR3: TGTGCCTGGAGTGATTTAGGAACCGGGGAGCTGTTTTTT.

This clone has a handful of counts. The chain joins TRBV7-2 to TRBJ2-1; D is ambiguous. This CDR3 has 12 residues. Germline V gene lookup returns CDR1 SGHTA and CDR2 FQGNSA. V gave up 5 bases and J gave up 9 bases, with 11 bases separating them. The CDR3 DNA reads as TGTGCCAGCAGCACCGATTACGGTGAGCAGTTCTTC. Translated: CASSTDYGEQFF.

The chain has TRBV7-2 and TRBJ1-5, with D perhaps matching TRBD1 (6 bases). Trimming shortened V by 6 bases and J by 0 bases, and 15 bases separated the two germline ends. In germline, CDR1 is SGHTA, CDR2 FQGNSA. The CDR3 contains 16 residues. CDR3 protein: CASSSQGPYSNQPQHF. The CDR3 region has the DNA TGTGCCAGCAGTTCACAGGGCCCTTATAGCAATCAGCCCCAGCATTTT.

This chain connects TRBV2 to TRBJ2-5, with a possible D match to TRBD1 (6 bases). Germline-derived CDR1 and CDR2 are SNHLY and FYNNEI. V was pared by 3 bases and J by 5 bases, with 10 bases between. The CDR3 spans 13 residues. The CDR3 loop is CASSEDSRETQYF. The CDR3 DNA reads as TGTGCCAGCAGTGAGGACAGTCGGGAGACCCAGTACTTC.